Following are 8 T cell receptor beta chains from one sample sequenced in a study of early T cells in non-severe SARS-CoV-2 infection. TCRdb passed the 5' RACE reads through MiXCR, listing each CDR3 protein once. The sample lists some 40,000 distinct CDR3 sequences, 4.5% to 5% seen once, with 4.5% to 5.5% in the top ten. The sample comprised whole blood. Receptor source: an adult who was a healthcare worker with PCR-confirmed SARS-CoV-2 infection or an uninfected control (not recorded which).

In this sample, this clonotype turned up many times. The chain links TRBV29-1 to TRBJ2-3; unclear D gene. V was cut by 4 bases and J by 0 bases, with 2 bases left in between. The CDR3 extends over 11 amino acids. CDR1 SQVTM and CDR2 ANQGSEA come from the germline V gene. The CDR3 DNA reads as TGCAGCGTTGCCAGCACAGATACGCAGTATTTT. Amino acid sequence: CSVASTDTQYF.

At least ten counts were recorded for this clonotype. The chain recombines TRBV18 with TRBJ1-1; possible D gene TRBD1, 5 bases. The length of the CDR3 is 11 residues. Trimming cost V 3 bases and J 8 bases, with 7 bases left between them. The germline gives CDR1 KGHSH, CDR2 LQKENI. In DNA, the CDR3 is TGTGCCAGCTCACCCGGGGCAGAAGCTTTCTTT. Its translation is CASSPGAEAFF.

V and J are TRBV30 and TRBJ1-1; 7 bases map to TRBD1. The ends lost 1 base at V and 0 bases at J; junction bases unmatched: 5. The CDR3 sequence is 15 residues long. Germline V gene lookup returns CDR1 GTSNPN and CDR2 SVGIG (reference sequence). Written as DNA, the CDR3 is TGTGCCTGGAGTGATCAGGGGGGTATGAACACTGAAGCTTTCTTT. Translation: CAWSDQGGMNTEAFF. The full variable domain, in which reference TRBV30 and TRBJ1-1 provide the parts outside the CDR3, is SQTIHQWPATLVQPVGSPLSLECTVEGTSNPNLYWYRQAAGRGLQLLFYSVGIGQISSEVPQNLSASRPQDRQFILSSKKLLLSDSGFYLCAWSDQGGMNTEAFFGQGTRLTVV.

The J gene is TRBJ1-2, the V gene TRBV6-2 or TRBV6-3; tentative D call: TRBD1 (5 bases). CDR1 is MNHEY and CDR2 is SVGEGT in the germline V gene. The CDR3 contains 16 residues. Trimming cost V 2 bases and J 1 base, with 14 bases left between them. CDR3 sequence reads: CASSYETGRINYGYTF. Here the CDR3 DNA reads TGTGCCAGCAGTTACGAAACAGGACGAATTAACTATGGCTACACCTTC.

Relative to its sample, this clonotype is medium-sized. This sequence joins TRBV18 and TRBJ1-2; D perhaps matches TRBD1 (5 bases). The CDR3 covers 14 residues. Germline loops: CDR1 KGHSH, CDR2 LQKENI. V shed 3 bases and J shed 3 bases, with 11 bases lying between them. This CDR3 is CASSPNDRDYGYTF. The CDR3 DNA follows: TGTGCCAGCTCACCTAACGACAGAGACTATGGCTACACCTTC.

This chain uses TRBV20-1 with TRBJ1-1, with 11 bases matching TRBD1. Trimming at V came to 2 bases and at J to 4 bases, leaving 12 bases not matched to a gene. The V gene's germline CDR1 is DFQATT and CDR2 SNEGSKA (reference sequence). This CDR3 comprises 17 residues. CDR3 bases: TGCAGTGCTAGATCCACCGGGACAGGGGGTGGGGGCACTGAAGCTTTCTTT. Amino acids: CSARSTGTGGGGTEAFF.

This clonotype was recorded a few times. This sequence joins TRBV18 and TRBJ2-7; D uncertain. V was trimmed by 4 bases and J by 2 bases, leaving 9 bases between them. The germline gives CDR1 KGHSH, CDR2 LQKENI. The CDR3 sequence is 13 residues long. CDR3 nucleotides: TGTGCCAGCTCACGAGAGAGCACCTACGAGCAGTACTTC. Encoded protein: CASSRESTYEQYF.

This clonotype was seen at least ten times. This chain joins TRBV6-1 and TRBJ1-4; 7 positions agree with TRBD1. J gave up 7 bases and V 0 bases, and 5 bases lay outside the gene matches. Germline CDR1 MNHNS, CDR2 SASEGT. The CDR3 sequence is 15 residues long. In DNA, the CDR3 is TGTGCCAGCAGTGAAGCGCCACAGGGGAGTGAAAAACTGTTTTTT. It specifies CASSEAPQGSEKLFF.